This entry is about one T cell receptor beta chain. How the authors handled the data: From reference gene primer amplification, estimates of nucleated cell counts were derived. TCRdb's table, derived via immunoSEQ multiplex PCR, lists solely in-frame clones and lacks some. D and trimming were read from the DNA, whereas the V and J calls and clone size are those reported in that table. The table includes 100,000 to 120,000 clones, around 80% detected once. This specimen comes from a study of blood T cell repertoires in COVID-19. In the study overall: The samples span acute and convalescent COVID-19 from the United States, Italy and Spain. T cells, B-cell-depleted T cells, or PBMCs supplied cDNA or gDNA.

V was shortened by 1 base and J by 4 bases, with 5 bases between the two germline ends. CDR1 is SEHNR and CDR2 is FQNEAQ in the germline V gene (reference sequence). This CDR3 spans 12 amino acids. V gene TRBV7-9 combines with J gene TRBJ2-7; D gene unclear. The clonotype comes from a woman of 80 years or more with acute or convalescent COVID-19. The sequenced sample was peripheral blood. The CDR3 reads CASSLVPYEQYF. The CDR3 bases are TGTGCCAGCAGCTTAGTTCCGTACGAGCAGTACTTC.